Following are 11 T cell receptor beta chains from one sample sequenced in a study of cytomegalovirus exposure and HLA in healthy donors. TCRdb's copy holds only in-frame clones and misses some; the assay was immunoSEQ multiplex PCR. The sample has 170,000 or so clones, roughly 84% seen once. The specimen sequenced was PBMCs. The receptors were sampled from a young woman in good health and CMV-seropositive.

The chain uses TRBV6-1 and TRBJ1-1; tentative D call: TRBD1 (5 bases). Germline-derived CDR1 and CDR2 are MNHNS and SASEGT. Trimming stripped 1 base from V and 8 bases from J, with 11 bases between. This CDR3 spans 13 amino acids. CDR3 sequence reads: CASSEGSGREAFF. For the CDR3, the DNA is TGTGCCAGCAGTGAAGGGTCAGGGCGCGAAGCTTTCTTT.

This chain links TRBV6-1 with TRBJ2-1, with D hard to call. The CDR3 covers 14 residues. V gave up 7 bases and J gave up 9 bases, with 19 bases separating them. Germline V gene lookup returns CDR1 MNHNS and CDR2 SASEGT. The CDR3 DNA reads as TGTGCCAGCACTCCCCAGATTGGTACAATTGAGCAGTTCTTC. It translates to CASTPQIGTIEQFF.

The CDR3 region is CASSDSFLAGAEQFF. The CDR3 coding sequence is TGTGCCAGCAGTGACTCTTTTCTAGCGGGGGCTGAGCAGTTCTTC. The V and J genes are TRBV6-4 and TRBJ2-1, with 10 bases aligning to TRBD2. Germline V gene lookup returns CDR1 MRHNA and CDR2 SNTAGT. J was trimmed by 9 bases and V by 0 bases; bases with no gene match: 5. The CDR3 is made up of 15 amino acids.

The rearrangement links TRBV10-2 to TRBJ2-7, with 8 bases that match TRBD2. The germline V gene encodes CDR1 WSHSY and CDR2 SAAADI. Germline trimming cut 4 bases from V and 5 bases from J; bases unmatched to any gene: 7. This CDR3 has 14 amino acids. In nucleotides, the CDR3 is TGCGCCAGCAGTGTGGGTCGGGGGGGCGACGAGCAGTACTTC. Its translation is CASSVGRGGDEQYF.

The rearrangement joins TRBV29-1 to TRBJ1-1, with no clear D. CDR1 and CDR2 (germline): SQVTM, ANQGSEA. This CDR3 is 15 amino acids long. V was clipped by 4 bases and J by 10 bases, with 25 bases between them. In DNA, the CDR3 is TGCAGCGTTGTCGGGAGGCGAACCCCCACTCCTCCAGCTTTCTTT. The encoded protein is CSVVGRRTPTPPAFF.

This clone has just a few counts. This chain uses TRBV13 with TRBJ2-2; D perhaps matches TRBD1 (5 bases). CDR3 size: 14 residues. Germline V CDR1 and CDR2: PRHDT, FYEKMQ (reference sequence). Trimming removed 5 bases from V and 6 bases from J, with 13 bases in between. The CDR3 coding sequence is TGTGCCAGCAGCCCACCCCCAGGGTCCGGGGAGCTGTTTTTT. Translated, it gives CASSPPPGSGELFF.

The chain has TRBV14 and TRBJ2-7; D remains unclear. Germline values: CDR1 SGHDN, CDR2 FVKESK. The CDR3 loop spans 15 amino acids. The V end lost 4 bases, the J end lost 6 bases, and 19 bases lay between the germline ends. The CDR3 bases are TGTGCCAGCAGCCCCATATTAGCCCCCCGGCGCGAGCAGTACTTC. Its protein is CASSPILAPRREQYF. Complete variable domain (other parts from reference TRBV14 and TRBJ2-7): EAGVTQFPSHSVIEKGQTVTLRCDPISGHDNLYWYRRVMGKEIKFLLHFVKESKQDESGMPNNRFLAERTGGTYSTLKVQPAELEDSGVYFCASSPILAPRREQYFGPGTRLTVT.

The rearrangement uses TRBV27 and TRBJ2-1; D gene uncertain. Germline CDR1 and CDR2: MNHEY and SMNVEV (reference sequence). The CDR3 is made up of 15 amino acids. V was pared by 3 bases and J by 3 bases, with 12 bases between. CDR3 loop: CASSLNVASYNEQFF. The DNA of the CDR3 is TGTGCCAGCAGTTTGAACGTAGCAAGCTACAATGAGCAGTTCTTC.

The chain uses TRBV18 and TRBJ1-1; TRBD1 aligns across 11 bases. Germline CDR1 is KGHSH and CDR2 is LQKENI. There are 15 residues in the CDR3. The trim removed 2 bases at V and 7 bases at J, leaving 6 bases unmatched. CDR3: CASSPGTGGRGEAFF. DNA for the CDR3: TGTGCCAGCTCACCAGGGACAGGGGGACGAGGTGAAGCTTTCTTT.

The rearrangement uses TRBV4-1 and TRBJ1-4; D perhaps matches TRBD1 (5 bases). The V gene's germline CDR1 is MGHRA and CDR2 YSYEKL. The CDR3 is 18 amino acids. V was cut by 3 bases and J by 6 bases, with 23 bases left in between. The CDR3, as DNA: TGCGCCAGCAGCCAGTTCTCACTCGGGCAGGGAGGATATGAAAAACTGTTTTTT. It codes for CASSQFSLGQGGYEKLFF.

The rearrangement links TRBV19 to TRBJ2-7; tentative D call: TRBD1 (5 bases). Trimming stripped 8 bases from V and 3 bases from J, with 8 bases between. Germline values: CDR1 LNHDA, CDR2 SQIVND (reference sequence). This CDR3 contains 11 residues. CDR3 residues: CASQGIYEQYF. CDR3 DNA sequence: TGTGCCAGTCAGGGCATCTACGAGCAGTACTTC. Full variable domain (missing parts from reference TRBV19 and TRBJ2-7): DGGITQSPKYLFRKEGQNVTLSCEQNLNHDAMYWYRQDPGQGLRLIYYSQIVNDFQKGDIAEGYSVSREKKESFPLTVTSAQKNPTAFYLCASQGIYEQYFGPGTRLTVT.